This T cell receptor beta chain was profiled in a study of blood T cell repertoires in COVID-19. At the level of the study: Both acute and convalescent COVID-19 samples were obtained from the United States, Italy and Spain. The analysed material was cDNA or gDNA that came from T cells, B-cell-depleted T cells, or PBMCs.

Authors' data handling: From reference gene primer amplification, estimates of nucleated cell counts were derived. Profiled with immunoSEQ multiplex PCR; TCRdb holds only in-frame clones, not every one. That table supplies the V and J calls and clone size; D and trimming were determined from the DNA. The table includes about 53,000 clones, 75% to 90% detected once. Trimming left V 3 bases short and J 4 bases short, with 22 bases between. Germline V gene sequence: CDR1 MDHEN, CDR2 SYDVKM. The CDR3 runs 17 residues. Material for sequencing was peripheral blood. The chain recombines TRBV28 with TRBJ2-7; possibly TRBD1 for D (6 bases). The receptor was derived from a man aged 55-75 years with active COVID-19. CDR3 in DNA: TGTGCCAGCAGTTTTTTATTTGGGTCAGGGGATCGTTACGAGCAGTACTTC. Its protein is CASSFLFGSGDRYEQYF.